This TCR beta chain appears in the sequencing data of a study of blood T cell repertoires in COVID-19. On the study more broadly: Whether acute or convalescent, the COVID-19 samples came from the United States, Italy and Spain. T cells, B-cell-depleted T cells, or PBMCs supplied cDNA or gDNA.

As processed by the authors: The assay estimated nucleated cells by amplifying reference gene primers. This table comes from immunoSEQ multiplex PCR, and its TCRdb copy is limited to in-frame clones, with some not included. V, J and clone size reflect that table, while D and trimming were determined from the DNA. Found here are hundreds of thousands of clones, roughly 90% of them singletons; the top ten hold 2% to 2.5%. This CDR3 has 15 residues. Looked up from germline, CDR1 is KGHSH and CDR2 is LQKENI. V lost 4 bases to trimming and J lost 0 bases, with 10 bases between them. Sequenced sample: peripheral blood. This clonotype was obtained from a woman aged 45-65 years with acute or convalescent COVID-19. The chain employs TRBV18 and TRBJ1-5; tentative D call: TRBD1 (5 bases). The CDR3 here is CASSRETASNQPQHF. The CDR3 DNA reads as TGTGCCAGCTCACGCGAGACAGCTAGCAATCAGCCCCAGCATTTT. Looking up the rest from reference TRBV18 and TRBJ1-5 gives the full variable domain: NAGVMQNPRHLVRRRGQEARLRCSPMKGHSHVYWYRQLPEEGLKFMVYLQKENIIDESGMPKERFSAEFPKEGPSILRIQQVVRGDSAAYFCASSRETASNQPQHFGDGTRLSIL.